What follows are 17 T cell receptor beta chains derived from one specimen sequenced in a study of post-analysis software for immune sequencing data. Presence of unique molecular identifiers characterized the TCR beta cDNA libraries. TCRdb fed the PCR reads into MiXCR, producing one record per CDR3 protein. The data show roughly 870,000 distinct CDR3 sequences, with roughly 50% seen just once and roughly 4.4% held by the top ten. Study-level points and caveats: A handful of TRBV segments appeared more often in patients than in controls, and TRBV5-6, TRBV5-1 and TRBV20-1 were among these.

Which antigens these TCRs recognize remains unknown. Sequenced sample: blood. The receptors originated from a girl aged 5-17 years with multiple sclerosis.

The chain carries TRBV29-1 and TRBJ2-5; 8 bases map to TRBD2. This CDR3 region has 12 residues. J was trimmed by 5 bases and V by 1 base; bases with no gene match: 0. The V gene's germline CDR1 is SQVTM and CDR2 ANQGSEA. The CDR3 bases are TGCAGCGTTGAAGGACTAGCGGAGACCCAGTACTTC. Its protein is CSVEGLAETQYF.

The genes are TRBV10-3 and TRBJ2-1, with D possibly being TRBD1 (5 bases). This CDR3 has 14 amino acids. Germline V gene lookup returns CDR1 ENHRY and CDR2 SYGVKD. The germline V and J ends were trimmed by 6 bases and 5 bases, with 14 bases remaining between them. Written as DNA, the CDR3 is TGTGCCATCAGAGCCCCTAGGGGTAACAATGAGCAGTTCTTC. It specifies CAIRAPRGNNEQFF.

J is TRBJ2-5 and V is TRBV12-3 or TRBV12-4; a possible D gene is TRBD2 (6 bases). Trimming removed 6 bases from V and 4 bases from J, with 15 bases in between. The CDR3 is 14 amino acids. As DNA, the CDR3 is TGTGCCAGCAGCCCACATTTGGGGGGAGAGACCCAGTACTTC. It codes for CASSPHLGGETQYF.

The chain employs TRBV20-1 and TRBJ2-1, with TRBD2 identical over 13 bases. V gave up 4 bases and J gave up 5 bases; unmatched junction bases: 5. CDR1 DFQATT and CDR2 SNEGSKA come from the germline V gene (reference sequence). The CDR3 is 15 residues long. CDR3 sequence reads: CSATRGTSGNNEQFF. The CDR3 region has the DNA TGCAGTGCTACACGCGGGACTAGCGGGAACAATGAGCAGTTCTTC.

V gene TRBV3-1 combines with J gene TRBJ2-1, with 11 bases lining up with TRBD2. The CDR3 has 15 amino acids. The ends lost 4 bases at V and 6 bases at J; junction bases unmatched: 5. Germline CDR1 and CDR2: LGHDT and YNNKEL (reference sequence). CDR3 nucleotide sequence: TGTGCCAGCAGCCCCTATAGCGGGGGGGTCAATGAGCAGTTCTTC. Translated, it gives CASSPYSGGVNEQFF.

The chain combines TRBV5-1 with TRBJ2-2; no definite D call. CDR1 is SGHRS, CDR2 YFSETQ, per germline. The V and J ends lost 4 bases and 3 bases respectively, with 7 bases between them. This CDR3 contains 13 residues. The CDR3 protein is CASSVADTGELFF. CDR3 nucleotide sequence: TGCGCCAGCAGCGTGGCGGACACCGGGGAGCTGTTTTTT.

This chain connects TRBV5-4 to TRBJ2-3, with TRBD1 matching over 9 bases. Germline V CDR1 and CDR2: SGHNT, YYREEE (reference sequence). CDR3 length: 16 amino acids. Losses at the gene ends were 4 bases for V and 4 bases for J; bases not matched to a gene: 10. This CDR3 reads CASSSYRGRLPDTQYF. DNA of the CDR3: TGTGCCAGCAGCAGCTACAGGGGGCGTTTACCAGATACGCAGTATTTT.

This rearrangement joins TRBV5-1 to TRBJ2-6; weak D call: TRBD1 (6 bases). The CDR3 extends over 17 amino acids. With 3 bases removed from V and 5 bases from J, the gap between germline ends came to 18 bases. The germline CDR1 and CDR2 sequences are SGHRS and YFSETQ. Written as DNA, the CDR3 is TGCGCCAGCAGCTCCAAACCAGGGGCATCGTGGGCCAACGTCCTGACTTTC. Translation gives CASSSKPGASWANVLTF.

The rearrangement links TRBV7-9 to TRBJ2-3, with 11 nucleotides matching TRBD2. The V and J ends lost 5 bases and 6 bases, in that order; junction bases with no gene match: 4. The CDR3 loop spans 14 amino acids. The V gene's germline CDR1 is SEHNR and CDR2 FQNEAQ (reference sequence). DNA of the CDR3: TGTGCCAGCAGCCCTAGCGGGGGGCTGGATACGCAGTATTTT. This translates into CASSPSGGLDTQYF.

DNA for the CDR3: TGCAGTGCTAGTCTCAGCCAAGAGACCCAGTACTTC. Translation gives CSASLSQETQYF. This chain joins TRBV20-1 and TRBJ2-5, with D unclear. The V end was cut by 3 bases, the J end by 1 base, with 6 bases between. Germline V gene sequence: CDR1 DFQATT, CDR2 SNEGSKA (reference sequence). The CDR3 spans 12 residues.

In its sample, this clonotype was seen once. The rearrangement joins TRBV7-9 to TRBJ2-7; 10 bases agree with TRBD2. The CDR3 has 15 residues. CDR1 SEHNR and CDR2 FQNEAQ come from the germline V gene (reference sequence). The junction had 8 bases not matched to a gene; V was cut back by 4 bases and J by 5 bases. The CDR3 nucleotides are TGTGCCAGCAGCTACTCAGCGGGAGGGCCCGACGAGCAGTACTTC. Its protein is CASSYSAGGPDEQYF.

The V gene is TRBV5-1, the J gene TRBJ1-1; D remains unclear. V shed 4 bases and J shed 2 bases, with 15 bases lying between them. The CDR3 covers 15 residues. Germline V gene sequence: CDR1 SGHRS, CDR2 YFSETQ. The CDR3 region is CASSPLGQRNTEAFF. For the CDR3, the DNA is TGCGCCAGCAGCCCCCTGGGCCAGCGCAACACTGAAGCTTTCTTT.

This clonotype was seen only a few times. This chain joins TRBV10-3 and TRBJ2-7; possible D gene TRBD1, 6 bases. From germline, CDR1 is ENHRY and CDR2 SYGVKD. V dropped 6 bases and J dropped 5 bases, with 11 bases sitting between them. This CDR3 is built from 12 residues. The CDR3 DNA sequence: TGTGCCATCAGCAACAGGGAAAACGAGCAGTACTTC. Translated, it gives CAISNRENEQYF.

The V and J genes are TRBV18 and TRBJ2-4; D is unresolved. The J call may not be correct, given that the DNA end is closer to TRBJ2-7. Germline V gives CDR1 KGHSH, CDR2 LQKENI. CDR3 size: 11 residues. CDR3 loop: CASSPQDEQYF. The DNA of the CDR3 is TGTGCCAGCTCACCACAAGACGAGCAGTACTTC.

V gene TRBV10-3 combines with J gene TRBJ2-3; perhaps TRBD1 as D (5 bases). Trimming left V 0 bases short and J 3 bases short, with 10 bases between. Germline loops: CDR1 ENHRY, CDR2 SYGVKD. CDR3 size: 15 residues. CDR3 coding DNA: TGTGCCATCAGTGAGTCTCGGCAGGGAACAGATACGCAGTATTTT. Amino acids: CAISESRQGTDTQYF.

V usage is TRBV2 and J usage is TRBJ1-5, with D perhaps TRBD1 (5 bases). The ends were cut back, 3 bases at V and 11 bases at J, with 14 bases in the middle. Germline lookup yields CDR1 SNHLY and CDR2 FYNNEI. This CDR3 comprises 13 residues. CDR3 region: CASSETRGWAQHF. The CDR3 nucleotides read TGTGCCAGCAGTGAGACGCGGGGCTGGGCCCAGCATTTT.

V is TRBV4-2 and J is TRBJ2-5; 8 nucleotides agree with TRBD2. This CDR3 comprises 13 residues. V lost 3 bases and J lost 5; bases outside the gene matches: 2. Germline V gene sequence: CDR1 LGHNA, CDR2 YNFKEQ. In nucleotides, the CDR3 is TGTGCCAGCAGCCAGGGACTAGACGAGACCCAGTACTTC. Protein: CASSQGLDETQYF.